These 30 T cell receptor beta chains were sequenced from one sample in a study of control samples from healthy donors and cancer patients. Generated by immunoSEQ multiplex PCR, the TCRdb table keeps only in-frame clones and is missing some. The sample carries roughly 94,000 clones, approximately 84% recorded once. Source material: PBMCs. These TCRs come from a man in his sixties or seventies with lung cancer.

The chain combines TRBV18 with TRBJ2-1, with 10 bases aligning to TRBD1. This CDR3 region has 16 residues. Trimming removed 0 bases from V and 7 bases from J; junction bases left unmatched: 6. Per germline, CDR1 KGHSH and CDR2 LQKENI. CDR3 amino acids: CASSPPKGTGVNEQFF. CDR3 DNA: TGTGCCAGCTCACCACCAAAAGGGACAGGGGTTAATGAGCAGTTCTTC.

The rearrangement links TRBV6-5 to TRBJ1-3, with TRBD1 matching 7 bases. V was clipped by 5 bases and J by 4 bases; unmatched bases: 8. Germline V CDR1 and CDR2: MNHEY, SVGAGI. The CDR3 loop spans 15 amino acids. CDR3 bases: TGTGCCAGCAGTACCGGACAGGCGAGGGGAAACACCATATATTTT. This gives the protein CASSTGQARGNTIYF.

This clone was seen just once. The V and J genes are TRBV6-4 and TRBJ2-2; D unresolved. V shed 4 bases and J shed 5 bases, with 11 bases lying between them. The germline CDR1 and CDR2 sequences are MRHNA and SNTAGT. CDR3 size: 14 residues. The CDR3 loop is CASSVGKDTGELFF. The DNA of the CDR3 is TGTGCCAGCAGTGTGGGAAAAGATACCGGGGAGCTGTTTTTT.

This chain uses TRBV4-1 with TRBJ2-5; TRBD2 matches 9 bases. J was trimmed by 5 bases and V by 4 bases; bases with no gene match: 8. CDR1 and CDR2 from the germline V gene are MGHRA and YSYEKL. The CDR3 length is 15 residues. CDR3 loop: CASSLGLAVSETQYF. The CDR3 DNA sequence: TGCGCCAGCAGCCTGGGACTAGCTGTGTCGGAGACCCAGTACTTC.

The rearrangement uses TRBV12-3 or TRBV12-4 and TRBJ1-3; D unclear. The V and J ends lost 4 bases and 4 bases respectively, with 8 bases between them. The CDR3 sequence is 13 residues long. DNA for the CDR3: TGTGCCAGCAGTTCCGACTTGGGAAACACCATATATTTT. Encoded protein: CASSSDLGNTIYF.

This clone was counted once. The CDR3 nucleotides are TGTGCCAGCAGCCAGTCCCAGGGGAGTGTCTGGGACGAGCAGTACTTC. Translation gives CASSQSQGSVWDEQYF. This chain uses TRBV4-2 with TRBJ2-7; D may be TRBD1 (6 bases). The CDR3 spans 16 residues. Trimming left V 3 bases short and J 5 bases short, with 20 bases between. Germline loops: CDR1 LGHNA, CDR2 YNFKEQ.

The chain has TRBV11-2 and TRBJ1-3, with D possibly TRBD1 on 6 matching bases. The germline CDR1 and CDR2 sequences are SGHAT and FQNNGV. Trimming shortened V by 4 bases and J by 4 bases, and 14 bases separated the two germline ends. The CDR3 consists of 15 residues. CDR3 sequence (DNA): TGTGCCAGCAGCTCGTTCACAGGGTACGGAAACACCATATATTTT. Translating it yields CASSSFTGYGNTIYF.

This clone is a singleton in its sample. The J gene is TRBJ2-1, the V gene TRBV12-3 or TRBV12-4, with a possible D match to TRBD1 (5 bases). This CDR3 comprises 12 residues. The V end lost 7 bases, the J end lost 9 bases, and 13 bases lay between the germline ends. DNA for the CDR3: TGTGCCAGCATTCGGCTTCAGGGTGAGCAGTTCTTC. Residues: CASIRLQGEQFF.

The V call is TRBV10-3, the J call TRBJ2-7, with TRBD2 matching 11 bases. Germline loops: CDR1 ENHRY, CDR2 SYGVKD. The V segment lost 6 bases and the J segment 1 base; nucleotides outside the gene matches: 2. This CDR3 has 14 residues. The chain's CDR3 is CAIRASGGSYEQYF. In DNA form, the CDR3 reads TGTGCCATCAGAGCTAGCGGGGGGTCCTACGAGCAGTACTTC.

The chain has TRBV4-2 and TRBJ1-1, with D perhaps matching TRBD1 (6 bases). The CDR3 length is 13 residues. The germline CDR1 and CDR2 sequences are LGHNA and YNFKEQ. V lost 0 bases and J lost 11, with 13 bases in between. The CDR3 DNA sequence: TGTGCCAGCAGCCAAGAGTCGGGGGCGGGGGCTTTCTTT. This translates into CASSQESGAGAFF.

The gene calls are TRBV7-9 and TRBJ2-6; no clear D. The V gene's germline CDR1 is SEHNR and CDR2 FQNEAQ (reference sequence). CDR3 length: 14 residues. V dropped 5 bases and J dropped 1 base, with 6 bases sitting between them. The CDR3: CASSDTSGANVLTF. The DNA for the CDR3 is TGTGCCAGCAGCGACACGTCTGGGGCCAACGTCCTGACTTTC.

J is TRBJ2-3 and V is TRBV14, with D uncertain. V lost 0 bases, J lost 4 bases, and 5 bases lay in between. This CDR3 spans 13 amino acids. Germline CDR1 reads SGHDN; CDR2 reads FVKESK. This chain's CDR3 is CASSQELADTQYF. The CDR3 DNA reads as TGTGCCAGCAGCCAAGAGCTTGCAGATACGCAGTATTTT.

This sequence joins TRBV19 and TRBJ2-4, with D perhaps TRBD1 (8 bases). V lost 5 bases and J 6 bases, leaving 17 bases between the germline ends. CDR1 LNHDA and CDR2 SQIVND come from the germline V gene (reference sequence). There are 15 residues in the CDR3. The CDR3 spells CASSVGTGGGNIQYF. The CDR3 nucleotides are TGTGCCAGTAGTGTCGGGACAGGCGGGGGAAACATTCAGTACTTC.

The J gene is TRBJ1-6, the V gene TRBV5-1; D remains ambiguous. CDR1 is SGHRS and CDR2 is YFSETQ in the germline V gene. CDR3 length: 12 amino acids. Trimming cost V 6 bases and J 10 bases, with 11 bases left between them. In nucleotides, the CDR3 is TGCGCCAGCAATGAAGGTGGATCACCCCTCCACTTT. Protein: CASNEGGSPLHF.

The rearrangement uses TRBV28 and TRBJ2-5; D tentatively fits TRBD1 or TRBD2 (5 bases each). CDR3 length: 13 residues. The germline V and J ends were trimmed by 8 bases and 1 base, with 11 bases remaining between them. Germline lookup yields CDR1 MDHEN and CDR2 SYDVKM. The CDR3 is CASGTVAQETQYF. The CDR3 region has the DNA TGTGCCAGCGGGACGGTTGCCCAAGAGACCCAGTACTTC. Looking up the rest from reference TRBV28 and TRBJ2-5 gives the full variable domain: DVKVTQSSRYLVKRTGEKVFLECVQDMDHENMFWYRQDPGLGLRLIYFSYDVKMKEKGDIPEGYSVSREKKERFSLILESASTNQTSMYLCASGTVAQETQYFGPGTRLLVL.

The chain recombines TRBV10-3 with TRBJ1-2, with 10 bases matching TRBD1. Losses at the gene ends were 6 bases for V and 6 bases for J; bases not matched to a gene: 4. Germline loops: CDR1 ENHRY, CDR2 SYGVKD. The CDR3 is made up of 13 amino acids. In DNA form, the CDR3 reads TGTGCCATCAGGCCCGGGACAGGGGATGGCTACACCTTC. It yields the protein CAIRPGTGDGYTF.

This chain uses TRBV15 with TRBJ1-2; D ambiguous. The V gene lost 5 bases and the J gene lost 6 bases, with 10 bases spanning the gap. CDR1 is LNHNV, CDR2 YYDKDF, per germline (reference sequence). The CDR3 length is 12 residues. CDR3 amino acids: CATSARSDGYTF. CDR3 sequence (DNA): TGTGCCACCAGCGCAAGGTCCGATGGCTACACCTTC.

The chain carries TRBV5-1 and TRBJ1-2; TRBD1 matches at 9 bases. Per germline, CDR1 SGHRS and CDR2 YFSETQ. With V trimmed by 3 bases and J by 1 base, 4 bases remained unmatched. The length of the CDR3 is 15 residues. The CDR3 DNA reads TGCGCCAGCAGCTCTGGGACAGGGTTTAACTATGGCTACACCTTC. Protein product: CASSSGTGFNYGYTF.

The chain recombines TRBV2 with TRBJ1-1, with TRBD1 as a possible D gene (5 bases). Trimming left V 2 bases short and J 8 bases short, with 18 bases between. The CDR3 is 15 amino acids. Germline V gene data show CDR1 as SNHLY and CDR2 as FYNNEI. CDR3 coding DNA: TGTGCCAGCAGTGAACTATGGGGCGGGGGAAGGGAAGCTTTCTTT. Protein: CASSELWGGGREAFF.

This chain joins TRBV15 and TRBJ1-4; 11 nucleotides match TRBD1. In germline, CDR1 is LNHNV, CDR2 YYDKDF (reference sequence). This CDR3 has 15 residues. The ends lost 1 base at V and 7 bases at J; junction bases unmatched: 2. In nucleotides, the CDR3 is TGTGCCACCAGCAGAGGGACAGGGGGCCCTGAAAAACTGTTTTTT. Amino acids: CATSRGTGGPEKLFF.

This clone was counted only a few times. This chain uses TRBV2 with TRBJ2-7, with 8 bases aligning to TRBD1. Germline V gives CDR1 SNHLY, CDR2 FYNNEI. The trim removed 6 bases at V and 6 bases at J, leaving 4 bases unmatched. The CDR3 has 12 amino acids. The DNA for the CDR3 is TGTGCCAGCAGGAGACAGGGGCTCGAGCAGTACTTC. It yields the protein CASRRQGLEQYF.

This clone has at least ten counts. This chain connects TRBV2 to TRBJ2-7; D could derive from TRBD1 or TRBD2 (5 bases each). Germline-derived CDR1 and CDR2 are SNHLY and FYNNEI. The CDR3 covers 15 residues. V dropped 5 bases and J dropped 2 bases, with 16 bases sitting between them. In nucleotides, the CDR3 is TGTGCCAGCAGTCCTAGGGGAGCCTACACCTACGAGCAGTACTTC. Protein sequence: CASSPRGAYTYEQYF.

V gene TRBV14 combines with J gene TRBJ1-2; 9 nucleotides match TRBD1. CDR3 size: 15 residues. With 3 bases clipped from V and 4 bases from J, the junction kept 6 bases outside the gene matches. Germline V CDR1 and CDR2: SGHDN, FVKESK. The CDR3 coding sequence is TGTGCCAGCAGCCACTTAGACAGGGGGACCTATGGCTACACCTTC. It is translated as CASSHLDRGTYGYTF.

The chain employs TRBV18 and TRBJ1-1; D is unresolved. The CDR3 has 14 residues. Germline-derived CDR1 and CDR2 are KGHSH and LQKENI. V lost 1 base to trimming and J lost 1 base, with 7 bases between them. The CDR3 spells CASSPLSKNTEAFF. DNA for the CDR3: TGTGCCAGCTCACCACTCTCCAAGAACACTGAAGCTTTCTTT.

This clone was seen only once. The chain is built from TRBV6-1 and TRBJ1-1; TRBD1 matches 7 bases. The CDR3 runs to 18 residues. The germline gives CDR1 MNHNS, CDR2 SASEGT. J was trimmed by 0 bases and V by 0 bases; bases with no gene match: 10. The DNA for the CDR3 is TGTGCCAGCAGTGAAGCCTACAGGGGTTGGCGAGTGAACACTGAAGCTTTCTTT. Protein: CASSEAYRGWRVNTEAFF.

The chain employs TRBV30 and TRBJ2-5, with D possibly matching TRBD1 (5 bases). V lost 2 bases and J lost 1, with 8 bases in between. Germline-derived CDR1 and CDR2 are GTSNPN and SVGIG (reference sequence). This CDR3 is 13 amino acids long. CDR3 bases: TGTGCCTGGAGTCAGGGTCTCCAAGAGACCCAGTACTTC. Translated, it gives CAWSQGLQETQYF.

The DNA for the CDR3 is TGTGCCAGCAGCGCCTGGACTTCGTCCACAGATACGCAGTATTTT. The encoded protein is CASSAWTSSTDTQYF. V is TRBV9 and J is TRBJ2-3; D perhaps matches TRBD2 (5 bases). The CDR3 spans 15 residues. Germline CDR1 SGDLS, CDR2 YYNGEE. V was shortened by 3 bases and J by 2 bases, with 13 bases between the two germline ends.

V is TRBV27 and J is TRBJ1-5; D unclear. In germline, CDR1 is MNHEY, CDR2 SMNVEV (reference sequence). Deletions cut 1 base from V and 4 bases from J, with 8 bases between. This CDR3 has 14 residues. CDR3 loop: CASSLLARNQPQHF. For the CDR3, the DNA is TGTGCCAGCAGTTTATTGGCCAGGAATCAGCCCCAGCATTTT.

This clone appeared a few times. The rearrangement joins TRBV6-5 to TRBJ1-5; D not resolved. Germline loops: CDR1 MNHEY, CDR2 SVGAGI. The ends were cut back, 2 bases at V and 2 bases at J, with 10 bases in the middle. This CDR3 region has 15 residues. The CDR3 protein is CASSYEAGGNQPQHF. The CDR3 coding sequence is TGTGCCAGCAGTTACGAGGCAGGAGGCAATCAGCCCCAGCATTTT.

This sequence joins TRBV7-2 and TRBJ1-5, with a weak D call TRBD1 (5 bases). Germline V gene data show CDR1 as SGHTA and CDR2 as FQGNSA. The CDR3 covers 15 residues. Trimming took off 1 base at V and 3 bases at J, with 10 bases between the two ends. The CDR3 region has the DNA TGTGCCAGCAGCTTAGGTTCAGGGAACAATCAGCCCCAGCATTTT. It yields the protein CASSLGSGNNQPQHF.